This section outlines one T cell receptor beta chain sequence together with its context. Its antigen is currently not known. No much larger clone exists at a distance of one base, and base qualities are not known. The data were obtained in a study of CD8+CD57+ T cells in acquired aplastic anemia (dated by TCRdb to the late 2010s). About the study as a whole: On average, sorted CD4+ and CD8+ cells yielded around 3.5 ug of extracted DNA, with a range of about 0.19 to 30 ug. An average of approximately 9.8 million reads for CD4+ cells and roughly 12 million reads for CD8+ cells was obtained from healthy donor samples.

CDR1 and CDR2 were assigned from the germline V gene as SGHRS and YFSETQ. V is cut by 6 bases and J by 3 bases, and the space between the germline ends is 16 bases. There are 14 amino acids in the CDR3, from cysteine to phenylalanine inclusive. Only the CDR3 portion is preserved as DNA: 42 bases, with reading frame beginning at the first base. Genomic DNA served as template for TCR beta VDJ combination and CDR3 sequence profiling. TCR repertoire sequencing was run on an Illumina HiSeq 2000. The original pipeline was this. TRBV/TRBJ rearrangement plots, CDR3 size and DJ length profiles, and Simpson's diversity index were used to evaluate the repertoires. The immunodominant clone was defined as the most abundant DNA sequence in deep sequencing data. CDR3 amino acid sequences were screened for sharing across subjects and compared with published repertoires and the VDJdb database. The raw public reads went through TCRdb reprocessing: fastp at Q25, MiXCR clone calling, in-frame beta chains kept. Rows merge per CDR3 protein into single entries with the most common DNA and genes. TCRdb assigned the V and J calls; the authors' analysis was not used. The sample data list about 210,000 distinct CDR3 sequences, and approximately 60% of these were observed just once. Of the sample, approximately 30% is held by the ten largest clones.

The study at large found these results: Around 28 CD8+ CDR3 sequences were found to be shared between patients and controls, but these sequences appeared to be highly expressed in patients and within the immunodominant clones of the patients. CD8+ Simpson's diversity did not differ significantly between patients and healthy controls (P=0.060).

The study deep-sequenced TCR repertoires of sorted CD4+ and CD8+ blood T cells from severe aplastic anemia patients and healthy subjects. Ficoll-Paque density gradient centrifugation was used to isolate peripheral blood mononuclear cells. Before DNA was extracted, CD4+ and CD8+ T cells were sorted using either FACS or magnetic beads. The receptor comes from a human donor in good health. The chain employs TRBV5-1 and TRBJ2-7, and possibly TRBD2, on 5 matching bases. Input material: sorted CD4+, CD8+, or CD8+CD57+ T cells (not recorded which) from PBMCs. The CDR3 sequence is CASTPTSGVYEQYF. The DNA sequence follows: TGCGCCAGCACACCGACAAGCGGAGTCTACGAGCAGTACTTC.